This T cell receptor (beta chain) appears in the sequencing data of a study of blood T cell repertoires in COVID-19. The CDR3 consists of 17 residues. The germline V and J ends were trimmed by 0 bases and 5 bases, with 18 bases remaining between them. Germline V gives CDR1 LGHDT, CDR2 YNNKEL (reference sequence). Clones were read by immunoSEQ multiplex PCR, and TCRdb kept only the in-frame ones, dropping some. The sample consists of 75,000 to 90,000 clones, approximately 85% of them appearing once. Sequenced: peripheral blood. This sequence originates from a man aged 45-60 years with active COVID-19. This rearrangement joins TRBV3-1 (or the pseudogene TRBV3-2) to TRBJ2-3, with D possibly matching TRBD2 (7 bases). Here the CDR3 reads CASSQESRGLGEDTQYF. CDR3 in DNA: TGTGCCAGCAGCCAAGAGTCGCGGGGGCTGGGGGAAGATACGCAGTATTTT.